The sequence of this TCR beta chain was determined in a study of vaccination effects on CD4 cells after COVID-19. Under the ViraFEST assay, PBMC were stimulated with viral peptide pools so that antigen-specific CD4+ T cells expanded. Sequencing was performed afterwards. After roughly ten days in culture, the CD4+ T cells were isolated. Their SARS-CoV-2 infection, verified by PCR, occurred between March and December 2020. Cultures used approximately 2 million PBMC per well, approximately 9.5 IU/ml IL-2 and about 10 ug/ml peptides. On this clone: Its matching antigen is unknown.

The assay was immunoSEQ multiplex PCR, and TCRdb's table has in-frame clones only and misses some. The repertoire holds 70,000 or so clones, with around 72% as singletons. This CDR3 is built from 12 residues. The V end lost 4 bases, the J end lost 5 bases, and 6 bases lay between the germline ends. Germline lookup yields CDR1 SNHLY and CDR2 FYNNEI. The receptor's source is a human donor who had a prior SARS-CoV-2 infection. This sample comprised CD4+ T cells from PBMCs cultured with HIV peptides, obtained before COVID-19 vaccination. Subset denoted: HIV-1 Nef peptide pool negative control/reference culture. V is TRBV2 and J is TRBJ2-1; D is possibly TRBD1 (6 bases). In DNA form, the CDR3 reads TGTGCCAGCAGTGGGGACAACAATGAGCAGTTCTTC. Translated, it gives CASSGDNNEQFF.